The table lists the clone carrying this TCR beta chain with a count of one. Antigen: not known. Only in-frame clones appear in the TCRdb table, and some are missing; sequencing was by immunoSEQ multiplex PCR. The sample carries roughly 100,000 clones, around 88% recorded once. Time point described: baseline pretreatment blood. As to treatment: 15 Gy SBRT to primary tumor, nephrectomy 4 weeks later. The sample originates from a study of radiation and T cells in renal cell carcinoma. Notes on the study in general: Without pretreatment biopsies, baseline tumor clonotype presence was undetermined.

V gave up 2 bases and J gave up 3 bases, with 13 bases separating them. The CDR3 totals 14 residues. Germline V lookup: CDR1 GTSNPN, CDR2 SVGIG (reference sequence). Sequenced here: blood, sampled from a patient whose treatment included radiotherapy and nephrectomy. The receptor comes from a man aged 45-60 years with renal cell carcinoma. The V and J genes are TRBV30 and TRBJ2-5; unclear D gene. The CDR3 DNA follows: TGTGCCTGGAGTAGAGGCTCCCCCAAAGAGACCCAGTACTTC. This gives the protein CAWSRGSPKETQYF.